This T cell receptor beta chain was sequenced during a study of beta chain features in type 1 diabetes (dated by TCRdb to the late 2010s). Looking at the study overall: No differences in mean age, gender distribution, total cell number or subset yield were found between patients and healthy donors. Naive and central memory subsets were obtained from all 28 donors, but regulatory and stem cell-like memory subsets were isolated from only 8 patients and about 8 healthy donors. A total of about 99,000,000 sorted cells were examined across all samples, and RNA yield correlated strongly with the number of cells per subset. In the study, recently diagnosed type 1 diabetes patients and matched healthy donors were compared on the TCRB repertoires of their sorted circulating CD4+ T cell subsets.

The CDR3 covers 13 residues, taking in both the cysteine and the phenylalanine. Solely the CDR3 DNA is kept, with 39 bases framed from the first base. The CDR1 and CDR2 encoded by the germline V gene are KGHSH and LQKENI. V was cut back by 2 bases and J by 3 bases, leaving a gap of 8 bases between them. The entire isolated RNA was reverse transcribed using the High Capacity cDNA Reverse Transcription Kit, and thus expressed TCRB transcripts were sequenced. Naive, central memory and regulatory T cell samples underwent deep immunoSEQ sequencing, averaging roughly 3.5 million total reads per sample. After sorted cells were lysed in RLT buffer, RNA was extracted with DNase-treated RNeasy Micro or Mini kits, with the choice depending on cell number. To prevent cross-contamination, every cell subset was processed on its own, while patient and healthy donor samples were processed together. TCRB sequences were amplified from cDNA with the immunoSEQ multiplex PCR, producing 87-bp fragments spanning the CDR3 region. The amplicons were sequenced using the Illumina HiSeq platform. In the authors' own workflow: Synthetic template baselines were used to correct PCR bias computationally, reads within Hamming distance 2 were collapsed together, and singletons that could not be merged were discarded. Reads were aligned against IMGT so that V, D and J genes, CDR3 length and insertions or deletions at six rearrangement sites could be assigned. Within each subset, clonotype counts were normalized to sorted cell number, after which true diversity and Gini coefficients were computed with the tcR R package. The overlap coefficient, calculated on TCRB nucleotide sequences, was used to quantify repertoire sharing. TCRdb retrieved this table from immuneACCESS and kept in-frame rearrangements only. Not all clones are present; in checked studies, unresolved V genes account for under half, and no reason is known for the remainder. D and trimming were read from the DNA, whereas the V and J calls and clone size are those reported in that table. Within this sample are about 150,000 clones, with around a tenth of them counted one time only. In total, the top ten clones hold more than 0.45% of the sample.

This clone was detected a few times. The antigen this receptor binds is unknown. Base quality data are lacking; no much larger clone is found one base away. This same CDR3 is encoded by further DNA sequences in the sample. Findings and caveats that apply to the study as a whole: Type 1 diabetes patients showed a moderate but significant shortening of TCRB CDR3 length in all four CD4+ subsets. Because cDNA was sequenced instead of genomic DNA, highly expressing activated cells could be over-represented, though the groups showed no difference in activation or CD3 levels. Because the HLA sub-analyses included only small numbers of individuals, any influence of HLA type on TCRB rearrangement was left unresolved. Patients with type 1 diabetes made fewer insertions and deleted more nucleotides at VDJ recombination sites, implying thymic rearrangement abnormalities. Naive, central memory and regulatory TCRB repertoires appeared to be more similar among patients than among healthy donors. PCR may preferentially amplify shorter templates, but because patient and control samples were amplified and corrected together, any resulting skew would affect both groups equally.

Each donor gave one peripheral blood draw, averaging roughly 120 mL, which was collected into heparinised tubes. A BD FACSAria II was used to sort naive, central memory, regulatory and stem cell-like memory CD4+ T cells with a panel that included CD45RO, CCR7, CD25, CD127, CD95 and CD27. A purity above 95% was achieved for all sorted populations. PBMCs were separated immediately by Lymphoprep density gradient centrifugation and were stained directly, without being cultured. Samples were stained and sorted in pairs, with one healthy donor and one patient per experiment, so that batch effects were minimized.

The sample comprised central memory CD4+ T cells from blood. Rearrangement joined TRBV18 to TRBJ2-7; the D gene assignment is ambiguous. The sequence derives from a man aged 30-40 years with type 1 diabetes. Here is the DNA: TGTGCCAGCTCACCAGGGCAGAACTACGAGCAGTACTTC. Translated, it gives CASSPGQNYEQYF.